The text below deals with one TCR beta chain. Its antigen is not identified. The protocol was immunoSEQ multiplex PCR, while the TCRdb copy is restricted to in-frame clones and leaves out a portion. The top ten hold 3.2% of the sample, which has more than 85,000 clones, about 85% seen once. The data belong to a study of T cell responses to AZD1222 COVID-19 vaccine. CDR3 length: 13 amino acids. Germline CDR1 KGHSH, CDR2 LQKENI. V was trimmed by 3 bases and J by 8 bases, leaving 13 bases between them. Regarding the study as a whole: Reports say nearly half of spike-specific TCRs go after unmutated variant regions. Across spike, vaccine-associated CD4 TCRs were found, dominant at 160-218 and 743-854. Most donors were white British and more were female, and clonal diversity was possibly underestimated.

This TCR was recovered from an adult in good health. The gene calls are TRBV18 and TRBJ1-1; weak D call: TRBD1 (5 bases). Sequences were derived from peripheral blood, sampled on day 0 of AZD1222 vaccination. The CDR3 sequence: CASSPGVSLEAFF. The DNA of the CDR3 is TGTGCCAGCTCACCGGGGGTGTCCCTAGAAGCTTTCTTT. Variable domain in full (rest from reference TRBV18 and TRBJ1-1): NAGVMQNPRHLVRRRGQEARLRCSPMKGHSHVYWYRQLPEEGLKFMVYLQKENIIDESGMPKERFSAEFPKEGPSILRIQQVVRGDSAAYFCASSPGVSLEAFFGQGTRLTVV.